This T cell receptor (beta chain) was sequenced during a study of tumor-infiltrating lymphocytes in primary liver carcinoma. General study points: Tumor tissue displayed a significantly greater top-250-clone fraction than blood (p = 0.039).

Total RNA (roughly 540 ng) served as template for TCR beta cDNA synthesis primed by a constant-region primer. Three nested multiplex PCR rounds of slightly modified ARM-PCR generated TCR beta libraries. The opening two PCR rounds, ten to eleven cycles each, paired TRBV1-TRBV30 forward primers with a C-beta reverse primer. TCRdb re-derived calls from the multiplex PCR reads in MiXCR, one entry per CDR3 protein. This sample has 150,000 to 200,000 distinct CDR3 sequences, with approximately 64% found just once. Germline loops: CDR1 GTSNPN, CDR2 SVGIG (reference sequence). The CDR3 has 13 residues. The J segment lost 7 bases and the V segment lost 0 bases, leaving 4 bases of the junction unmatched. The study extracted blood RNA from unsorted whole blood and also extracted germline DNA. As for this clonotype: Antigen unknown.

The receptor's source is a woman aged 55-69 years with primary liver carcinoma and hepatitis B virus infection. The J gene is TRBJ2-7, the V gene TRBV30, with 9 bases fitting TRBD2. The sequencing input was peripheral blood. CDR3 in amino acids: CAWSVGLAGEQYF. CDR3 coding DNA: TGTGCCTGGAGTGTAGGCCTAGCGGGGGAGCAGTACTTC. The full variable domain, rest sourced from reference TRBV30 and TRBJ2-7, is SQTIHQWPATLVQPVGSPLSLECTVEGTSNPNLYWYRQAAGRGLQLLFYSVGIGQISSEVPQNLSASRPQDRQFILSSKKLLLSDSGFYLCAWSVGLAGEQYFGPGTRLTVT.